This T cell receptor beta chain was sequenced for a study of human CD8 memory T cell subsets. Study results and caveats: Both stem-like subsets shared clonotypes with effector memory cells. However, the stem-like memory and precursor exhausted T cell repertoires overlapped with each other only minimally.

The TCR beta sequencing libraries came from UMI-labeled 5' RACE. No DNA is given; TCRdb re-called the 5' RACE reads and lists each CDR3 protein once. Across 15,000 to 20,000 distinct CDR3 sequences, the top ten clones capture approximately 5% of the sample. Healthy donors' buffy coats supplied the PBMC. CD8+ T cells were isolated by negative magnetic selection. The RNA's source was duplicate vials of around 150,000 sorted CD8+ T cells per subset. Per the germline V gene, CDR1 is SGHDT and CDR2 is YYEEEE. The CDR3 length is 15 residues. Comment on this clonotype: The target antigen is unknown.

Source material: CD8+ T cells from PBMCs. This rearrangement joins TRBV5-6 to TRBJ2-7. The clonotype originates from a human donor in good health. CDR3 sequence reads: CASSLGRDLPYEQYF. The variable domain in full, completed from reference TRBV5-6 and TRBJ2-7, reads DAGVTQSPTHLIKTRGQQVTLRCSPKSGHDTVSWYQQALGQGPQFIFQYYEEEERQRGNFPDRFSGHQFPNYSSELNVNALLLGDSALYLCASSLGRDLPYEQYFGPGTRLTVT.